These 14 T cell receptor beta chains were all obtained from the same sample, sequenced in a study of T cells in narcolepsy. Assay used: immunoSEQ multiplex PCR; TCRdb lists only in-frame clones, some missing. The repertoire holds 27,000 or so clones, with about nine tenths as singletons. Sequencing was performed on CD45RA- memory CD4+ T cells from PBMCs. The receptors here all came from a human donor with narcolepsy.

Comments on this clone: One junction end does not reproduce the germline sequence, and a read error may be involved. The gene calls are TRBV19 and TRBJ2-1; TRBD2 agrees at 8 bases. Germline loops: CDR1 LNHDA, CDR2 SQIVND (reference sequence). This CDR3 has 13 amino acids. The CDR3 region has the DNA TGTGCCAGTAGTATCGGGAGGGACAATGGGCAGTTCTTC. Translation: CASSIGRDNGQFF. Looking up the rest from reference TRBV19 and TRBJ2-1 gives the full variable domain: DGGITQSPKYLFRKEGQNVTLSCEQNLNHDAMYWYRQDPGQGLRLIYYSQIVNDFQKGDIAEGYSVSREKKESFPLTVTSAQKNPTAFYLCASSIGRDNGQFFGPGTRLTVL.

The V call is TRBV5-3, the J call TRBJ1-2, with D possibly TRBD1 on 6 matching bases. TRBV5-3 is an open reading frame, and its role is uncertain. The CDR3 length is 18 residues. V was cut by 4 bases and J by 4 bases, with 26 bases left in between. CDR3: CARSRGVGGPFGSYGYTF. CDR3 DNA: TGTGCCAGAAGCCGTGGGGTGGGGGGCCCGTTCGGATCCTATGGCTACACCTTC.

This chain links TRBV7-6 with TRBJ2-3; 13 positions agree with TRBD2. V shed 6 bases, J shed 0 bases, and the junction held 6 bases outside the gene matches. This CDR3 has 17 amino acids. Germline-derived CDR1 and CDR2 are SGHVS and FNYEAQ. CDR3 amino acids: CASSRGTSGDSTDTQYF. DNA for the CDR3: TGTGCCAGCAGTCGTGGGACTAGCGGGGACAGCACAGATACGCAGTATTTT.

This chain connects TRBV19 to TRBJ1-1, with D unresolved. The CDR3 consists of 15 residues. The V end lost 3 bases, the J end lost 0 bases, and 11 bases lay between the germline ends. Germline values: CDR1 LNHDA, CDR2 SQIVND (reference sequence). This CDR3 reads CASSISLGMNTEAFF. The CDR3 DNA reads TGTGCCAGTAGTATCTCGTTGGGGATGAACACTGAAGCTTTCTTT.

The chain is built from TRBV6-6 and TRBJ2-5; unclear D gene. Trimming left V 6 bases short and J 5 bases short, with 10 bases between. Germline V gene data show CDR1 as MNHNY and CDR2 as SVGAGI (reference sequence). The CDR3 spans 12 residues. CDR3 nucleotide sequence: TGTGCCAGCAGCCATCCCCCGGAGACCCAGTACTTC. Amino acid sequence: CASSHPPETQYF.

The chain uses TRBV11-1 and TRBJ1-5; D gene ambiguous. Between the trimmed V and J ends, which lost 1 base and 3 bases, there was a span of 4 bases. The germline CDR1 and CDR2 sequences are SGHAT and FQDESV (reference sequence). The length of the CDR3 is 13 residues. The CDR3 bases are TGTGCCAGCAGCTTAGGCCCCAATCAGCCCCAGCATTTT. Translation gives CASSLGPNQPQHF.

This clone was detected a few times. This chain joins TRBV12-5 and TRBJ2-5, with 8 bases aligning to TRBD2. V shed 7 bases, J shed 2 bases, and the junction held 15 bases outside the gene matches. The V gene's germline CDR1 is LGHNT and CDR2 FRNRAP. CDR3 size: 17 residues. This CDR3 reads CASVPRFSGGEQETQYF. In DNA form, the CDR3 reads TGTGCTAGTGTCCCGAGGTTTTCCGGGGGGGAACAAGAGACCCAGTACTTC.

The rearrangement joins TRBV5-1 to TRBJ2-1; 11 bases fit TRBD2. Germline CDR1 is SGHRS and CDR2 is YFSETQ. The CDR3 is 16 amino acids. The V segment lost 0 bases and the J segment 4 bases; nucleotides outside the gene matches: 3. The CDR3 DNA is TGCGCCAGCAGCTTGGTCGGGACTAGCGGTTACAATGAGCAGTTCTTC. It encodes CASSLVGTSGYNEQFF.

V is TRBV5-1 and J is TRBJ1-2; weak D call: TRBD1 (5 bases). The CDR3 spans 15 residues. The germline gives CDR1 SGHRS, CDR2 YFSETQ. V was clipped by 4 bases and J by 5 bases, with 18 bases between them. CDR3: CASSTGSLGPYGYTF. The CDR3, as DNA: TGCGCCAGCAGCACCGGCTCTCTGGGGCCGTATGGCTACACCTTC.

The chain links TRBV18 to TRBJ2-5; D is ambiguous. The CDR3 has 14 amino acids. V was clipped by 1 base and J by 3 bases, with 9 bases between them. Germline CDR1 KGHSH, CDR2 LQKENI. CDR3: CASSPRAVKETQYF. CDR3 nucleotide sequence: TGTGCCAGCTCACCACGGGCAGTCAAAGAGACCCAGTACTTC.

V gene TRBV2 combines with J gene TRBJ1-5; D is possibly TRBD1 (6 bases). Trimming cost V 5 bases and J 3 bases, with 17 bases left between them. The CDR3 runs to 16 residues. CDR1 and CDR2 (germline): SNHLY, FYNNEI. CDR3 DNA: TGTGCCAGCAGTTTGGGGGGGGCCGGGGTCAATCAGCCCCAGCATTTT. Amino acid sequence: CASSLGGAGVNQPQHF.

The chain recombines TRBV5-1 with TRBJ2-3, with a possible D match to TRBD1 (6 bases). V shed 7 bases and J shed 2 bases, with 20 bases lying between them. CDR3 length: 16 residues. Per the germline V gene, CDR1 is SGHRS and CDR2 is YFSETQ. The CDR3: CASSEHLRGATDTQYF. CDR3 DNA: TGCGCCAGCTCGGAACACCTCAGGGGAGCCACAGATACGCAGTATTTT.

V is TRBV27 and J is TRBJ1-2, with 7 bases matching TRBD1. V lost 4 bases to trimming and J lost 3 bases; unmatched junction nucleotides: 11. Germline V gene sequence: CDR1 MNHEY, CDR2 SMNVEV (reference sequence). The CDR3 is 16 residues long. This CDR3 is CASSSLTGAGDYGYTF. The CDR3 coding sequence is TGTGCCAGCAGTTCCCTCACAGGGGCCGGGGACTATGGCTACACCTTC.

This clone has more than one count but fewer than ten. The CDR3 is CASSPGQVRGTEQFF. The CDR3 DNA sequence: TGTGCCAGCAGCCCGGGACAGGTTAGGGGCACTGAGCAGTTCTTC. The chain links TRBV5-4 to TRBJ2-1; 8 bases are a match to TRBD1. V lost 4 bases, J lost 9 bases, and 12 bases stayed unmatched. Germline-derived CDR1 and CDR2 are SGHNT and YYREEE (reference sequence). This CDR3 region has 15 residues.